The present entry profiles one T cell receptor beta chain with its context. Its antigen is still unknown. This specimen comes from a study of T-cell memory formation after mild COVID-19. Study background: TCR clusters largely stayed donor specific.

Whole-study results and caveats: Chiefly within CM and EM were the contracting CD4+ clones; CD8+ ones were within EMRA. Researchers found some responding clones in pre-infection memory, a sign that cross-reactive memory joined.

TCRdb ran MiXCR on the 5' RACE reads and lists one entry per CDR3 protein. The sample contains about 310,000 distinct CDR3 sequences, just under 20% of which appear only once. Looked up from germline, CDR1 is SGHVS and CDR2 is FNYEAQ. The CDR3 is 13 residues long. V lost 2 bases and J 5 bases, leaving 10 bases between the germline ends. The TCR sequence derives from a young man who had mild COVID-19 (a few samples of this study predate the infection). Cell type and time point are not known. V is TRBV7-6 and J is TRBJ2-7; no firm D call. Sequencing was done on a sample of PBMCs or a T cell subset sorted from them (not recorded which). DNA for the CDR3: TGTGCCAGCAGCTTAACCGGTCTAAACGAGCAGTACTTC. Translated, it gives CASSLTGLNEQYF. Drawing the rest from reference TRBV7-6 and TRBJ2-7, the complete variable domain is GAGVSQSPRYKVTKRGQDVALRCDPISGHVSLYWYRQALGQGPEFLTYFNYEAQQDKSGLPNDRFSAERPEGSISTLTIQRTEQRDSAMYRCASSLTGLNEQYFGPGTRLTVT.